What follows are 14 T cell receptor beta chains derived from one specimen sequenced in a study of T-cell reconstitution after alpha-beta-depleted transplantation in children. During its preparation, the TCRbeta library received unique molecular identifiers. TCRdb re-analysed the PCR reads in MiXCR, keeping a single row per CDR3 protein. Of some 600,000 distinct CDR3 sequences in the sample, roughly 17% were seen once. Sequencing was performed on PBMCs from the stem cell graft donor, taken from the stem cell graft. These receptors all come from a human donor who donated a stem cell graft to a child with acute myeloid leukemia.

This clonotype was picked up many times. V gene TRBV5-5 combines with J gene TRBJ2-7; D gene uncertain. Trimming removed 0 bases from V and 4 bases from J, with 14 bases in between. From germline, CDR1 is SGHKS and CDR2 YYEKEE (reference sequence). The CDR3 consists of 15 residues. CDR3 DNA sequence: TGTGCCAGCAGCTTGGGGAACCTCCTTTGGTACGAGCAGTACGTC. This sequence encodes CASSLGNLLWYEQYV.

This chain links TRBV23-1 with TRBJ2-2; no clear D gene. TRBV23-1 is filed as an ORF, its function uncertain. Trimming removed 7 bases from V and 2 bases from J, with 8 bases in between. The length of the CDR3 is 13 residues. The CDR3 region is CASKQTNTGELFF. In DNA, the CDR3 is TGCGCCAGCAAACAGACCAACACCGGGGAGCTGTTTTTT.

This clonotype was picked up many times. The rearrangement uses TRBV9 and TRBJ2-7, with 9 bases fitting TRBD2. The germline V gene encodes CDR1 SGDLS and CDR2 YYNGEE. This CDR3 has 16 residues. The ends lost 3 bases at V and 3 bases at J; junction bases unmatched: 10. The CDR3: CASSEKRGAPLYEQYF. CDR3 nucleotide sequence: TGTGCCAGCAGCGAGAAGCGGGGGGCCCCTCTCTACGAGCAGTACTTC.

The CDR3 sequence: CASSKIRRLQSTQYF. CDR3 DNA: TGTGCCAGCAGTAAGATAAGACGGCTTCAAAGTACGCAGTATTTT. The chain combines TRBV6-1 with TRBJ2-3; D call uncertain. V was clipped by 5 bases and J by 8 bases, with 20 bases between them. CDR1 and CDR2 (germline): MNHNS, SASEGT. This CDR3 spans 15 amino acids.

This clonotype has just a few counts. The chain carries TRBV29-1 and TRBJ2-6; D is ambiguous. The CDR3 length is 13 residues. The V end was cut by 5 bases, the J end by 0 bases, with 5 bases between. CDR1 is SQVTM and CDR2 is ANQGSEA in the germline V gene. The CDR3 coding sequence is TGCAGCGTTTGGATCTCTGGGGCCAACGTCCTGACTTTC. This translates into CSVWISGANVLTF.

This clonotype was observed at least ten times. The chain uses TRBV20-1 and TRBJ2-2; D unclear. This CDR3 is 15 amino acids long. Trimming left V 0 bases short and J 0 bases short, with 8 bases between. Germline-derived CDR1 and CDR2 are DFQATT and SNEGSKA (reference sequence). Here the CDR3 DNA reads TGCAGTGCTAGAGATCCCCAGTCGAACACCGGGGAGCTGTTTTTT. Translation: CSARDPQSNTGELFF.

The chain is built from TRBV12-3 or TRBV12-4 and TRBJ1-2, with 7 bases identical to TRBD1. With V trimmed by 5 bases and J by 6 bases, 6 bases remained unmatched. The CDR3 extends over 13 amino acids. CDR3 bases: TGTGCCAGCAGTCGCGACAGGGCGGATGGCTACACCTTC. Amino acids: CASSRDRADGYTF.

Details on this clonotype: A much larger clone is a single base away; this may be a read error. The chain employs TRBV20-1 and TRBJ2-4; a weak D match, TRBD1 (5 bases). The CDR3 has 14 residues. The V and J ends lost 3 bases and 3 bases respectively, with 12 bases between them. Germline V gene lookup returns CDR1 DFQATT and CDR2 SNEGSKA (reference sequence). The CDR3 DNA reads TGCAGTGCTAGTGAGAGTCAGGGCAAAAACATTCAGTACTTC. As protein: CSASESQGKNIQYF.

This clonotype has at least ten counts. Written as DNA, the CDR3 is TGCAGTGCTCCGCCCGAACCTAGCACAGATACGCAGTATTTT. Amino acid sequence: CSAPPEPSTDTQYF. The genes are TRBV20-1 and TRBJ2-3, with D uncertain. V was trimmed by 5 bases and J by 0 bases, leaving 12 bases between them. The germline gives CDR1 DFQATT, CDR2 SNEGSKA (reference sequence). This CDR3 contains 14 residues.

There are many counts of this clonotype. This CDR3 reads CSARGVGGGAFF. The DNA for the CDR3 is TGCAGTGCTAGGGGGGTGGGCGGCGGAGCTTTCTTT. This chain uses TRBV20-1 with TRBJ1-1; D perhaps matches TRBD1 (5 bases). The V end lost 3 bases, the J end lost 10 bases, and 15 bases lay between the germline ends. The CDR3 is 12 residues long. The germline V gene has CDR1 DFQATT and CDR2 SNEGSKA (reference sequence).

This clonotype occurred many times. The chain links TRBV12-3 or TRBV12-4 to TRBJ2-3, with a tentative D call TRBD2 (7 bases). The CDR3 runs to 14 residues. Trimming took off 6 bases at V and 2 bases at J, with 12 bases between the two ends. The CDR3 nucleotides are TGTGCCAGCAGCTTCGGGGGGCCCACAGATACGCAGTATTTT. Its translation: CASSFGGPTDTQYF.

This clonotype showed up many times. This sequence joins TRBV10-3 and TRBJ1-2, with TRBD1 as a possible D gene (6 bases). V shed 8 bases and J shed 3 bases, with 16 bases lying between them. The CDR3 contains 14 residues. The germline V gene encodes CDR1 ENHRY and CDR2 SYGVKD. The CDR3 loop reads CAIQQRGPHYGYTF. CDR3 DNA sequence: TGTGCCATCCAACAGCGGGGGCCGCACTATGGCTACACCTTC.

The chain employs TRBV10-3 and TRBJ2-7, with TRBD1 matching 9 bases. Losses at the gene ends were 5 bases for V and 3 bases for J; bases not matched to a gene: 8. This CDR3 region has 15 residues. Germline CDR1 reads ENHRY; CDR2 reads SYGVKD. The CDR3 is CAISRGTGGFYEQYF. The CDR3 DNA reads as TGTGCCATCAGTAGGGGAACAGGGGGCTTCTACGAGCAGTACTTC.

In its sample, this clonotype was seen many times. This chain joins TRBV20-1 and TRBJ2-7; 9 bases line up with TRBD1. The ends lost 1 base at V and 2 bases at J; junction bases unmatched: 3. Looked up from germline, CDR1 is DFQATT and CDR2 is SNEGSKA (reference sequence). The CDR3 covers 14 residues. The CDR3 nucleotides read TGCAGTGCTAGAGGCGACAGGGGGACCTACGAGCAGTACGTC. It yields the protein CSARGDRGTYEQYV.